This T cell receptor (beta chain) was found in a study of OX40 agonist ivuxolimab in advanced cancers. After removal of 2 bases from V and 0 bases from J, the junction contained 8 bases not matched to a gene. The V gene's germline CDR1 is SGHRS and CDR2 YFSETQ. This CDR3 comprises 17 residues. Any history of autoimmune disease or systemic immunosuppression disqualified patients. Data came from immunoSEQ multiplex PCR; TCRdb stores just in-frame clones and leaves some out. Counted here are about 110,000 clones, 80% to 95% occurring once; the ten biggest clones make up approximately 0.69%. The TCR comes from an adult with an advanced solid tumor such as melanoma, head and neck, liver or kidney cancer. The chain has TRBV5-1 and TRBJ1-3; the match to TRBD1 covers 7 bases. Specimen: CD4+ or CD8+ T cells sorted from blood, collected in a trial of the OX40 agonist ivuxolimab. The CDR3 nucleotides are TGCGCCAGCAGCTTACAAGGACAGGCTAGCTCTGGAAACACCATATATTTT. This encodes CASSLQGQASSGNTIYF.